The 25 T cell receptor beta chains presented below share a single source sample, sequenced in a study of beta chain features in type 1 diabetes. Isolated RNA was reverse transcribed in full, so expressed TCRB transcripts were sequenced. The data were produced by immunoSEQ multiplex PCR, yet TCRdb's version contains in-frame clones alone and is incomplete. The sample yields 300,000 to 450,000 clones, around 20% seen once. The sample comprised naive CD4+ T cells from blood. Receptors were obtained from a woman between 18 and 29 years old in good health.

The chain uses TRBV30 and TRBJ2-5; 9 positions match TRBD1. The CDR3 is 13 amino acids. CDR1 is GTSNPN, CDR2 SVGIG, per germline (reference sequence). V lost 0 bases, J lost 5 bases, and 1 base stayed unmatched. CDR3 coding DNA: TGTGCCTGGAGTGTACAGGGGGCTGAGACCCAGTACTTC. Residues: CAWSVQGAETQYF.

Turning to this clone: This specimen includes other DNA sequences encoding the same CDR3. The chain is built from TRBV5-1 and TRBJ1-1, with D perhaps TRBD1 (6 bases). The CDR3 totals 14 residues. V lost 0 bases and J lost 6, with 12 bases in between. Germline CDR1 and CDR2: SGHRS and YFSETQ. CDR3 coding DNA: TGCGCCAGCAGCTTGGGCAGGGGAAGGGCTGAAGCTTTCTTT. This translates into CASSLGRGRAEAFF.

This clone turned up a few times. V and J are TRBV15 and TRBJ2-7; TRBD2 aligns across 9 bases. The CDR3 is 16 residues long. Germline assignment: CDR1 LNHNV and CDR2 YYDKDF (reference sequence). V lost 0 bases to trimming and J lost 2 bases; unmatched junction nucleotides: 5. The CDR3: CATSRDGRGRAYEQYF. DNA of the CDR3: TGTGCCACCAGCAGAGATGGGCGCGGGAGGGCCTACGAGCAGTACTTC.

The rearrangement joins TRBV19 to TRBJ2-3, with D perhaps TRBD1 (6 bases). This CDR3 has 11 amino acids. Trimming removed 8 bases at V and 5 bases at J, with 8 bases between. Germline CDR1 LNHDA, CDR2 SQIVND (reference sequence). The CDR3 spells CASRGGDTQYF. CDR3 sequence (DNA): TGTGCCAGTCGAGGGGGAGATACGCAGTATTTT.

Only a few counts were recorded for this clone. V is TRBV7-2 and J is TRBJ2-7; D might be TRBD2 (5 bases). This CDR3 spans 15 amino acids. V was pared by 0 bases and J by 2 bases, with 11 bases between. In germline, CDR1 is SGHTA, CDR2 FQGNSA. CDR3 bases: TGTGCCAGCAGCTTAGCGGCCGGGAATACCTACGAGCAGTACTTC. Translating gives CASSLAAGNTYEQYF.

This clone occurred a few times. The chain combines TRBV7-9 with TRBJ2-1; D possibly corresponds to TRBD2 (6 bases). This CDR3 spans 15 amino acids. Germline values: CDR1 SEHNR, CDR2 FQNEAQ (reference sequence). V was shortened by 4 bases and J by 6 bases, with 16 bases between the two germline ends. This CDR3 reads CASSWRTTETNEQFF. CDR3 DNA: TGTGCCAGCAGCTGGAGGACTACCGAAACCAATGAGCAGTTCTTC.

J is TRBJ2-7 and V is TRBV7-9, with TRBD1 as a possible D gene (5 bases). Trimming cost V 5 bases and J 0 bases, with 14 bases left between them. CDR3 length: 15 amino acids. The V gene's germline CDR1 is SEHNR and CDR2 FQNEAQ (reference sequence). CDR3 sequence: CASSPEQVSSYEQYF. The CDR3 DNA sequence: TGTGCCAGCAGCCCCGAACAGGTTAGCTCCTACGAGCAGTACTTC. Based on the CDR3 plus reference TRBV7-9 and TRBJ2-7, the full variable domain is DTGVSQNPRHKITKRGQNVTFRCDPISEHNRLYWYRQTLGQGPEFLTYFQNEAQLEKSRLLSDRFSAERPKGSFSTLEIQRTEQGDSAMYLCASSPEQVSSYEQYFGPGTRLTVT.

The chain employs TRBV2 and TRBJ2-2, with 8 nucleotides matching TRBD2. V lost 5 bases to trimming and J lost 7 bases; unmatched junction nucleotides: 3. Per the germline V gene, CDR1 is SNHLY and CDR2 is FYNNEI. The CDR3 loop spans 13 amino acids. The CDR3 region has the DNA TGTGCCAGCAGTCGGGAGGGAGGCGGGGAGCTGTTTTTT. Translation gives CASSREGGGELFF.

The chain combines TRBV7-3 with TRBJ2-1, with D unresolved. The CDR3 runs 14 residues. The V end lost 0 bases, the J end lost 8 bases, and 11 bases lay between the germline ends. Germline V CDR1 and CDR2: SGHTA, FQGTGA. CDR3 amino acids: CASSLTSVFDEQFF. The CDR3 nucleotides are TGTGCCAGCAGCTTAACGTCAGTCTTTGATGAGCAGTTCTTC.

J is TRBJ2-1 and V is TRBV19; 8 bases line up with TRBD2. Germline assignment: CDR1 LNHDA and CDR2 SQIVND (reference sequence). V was pared by 4 bases and J by 7 bases, with 12 bases of the junction left unmatched. The CDR3 spans 16 residues. This CDR3 reads CASSTLGAGAGNEQFF. DNA of the CDR3: TGTGCCAGTAGTACGTTGGGAGCGGGAGCTGGAAATGAGCAGTTCTTC.

This clone has more than one count but fewer than ten. The chain couples TRBV5-1 to TRBJ1-1, with 9 bases matching TRBD1. Trimming removed 1 base from V and 0 bases from J; junction bases left unmatched: 7. The CDR3 covers 17 residues. Germline lookup yields CDR1 SGHRS and CDR2 YFSETQ. CDR3 sequence reads: CASSLTGGRGMNTEAFF. DNA for the CDR3: TGCGCCAGCAGCTTGACAGGGGGCCGGGGGATGAACACTGAAGCTTTCTTT.

This clone showed up just a few times. The rearrangement uses TRBV28 and TRBJ2-2, with D possibly matching TRBD1 (6 bases). The CDR3 is 14 amino acids. Germline CDR1 reads MDHEN; CDR2 reads SYDVKM. The V end lost 8 bases, the J end lost 4 bases, and 14 bases lay between the germline ends. In DNA, the CDR3 is TGTGCCAGCGGACTGACAGGCTCCACCGGGGAGCTGTTTTTT. Its translation: CASGLTGSTGELFF.

The rearrangement uses TRBV5-4 and TRBJ2-3; 9 bases line up with TRBD2. Germline V CDR1 and CDR2: SGHNT, YYREEE (reference sequence). The trim removed 3 bases at V and 5 bases at J, leaving 7 bases unmatched. The CDR3 runs to 15 residues. Written as DNA, the CDR3 is TGTGCCAGCAGCTCCCCCGCGGGGGGGGTAGATACGCAGTATTTT. Its protein product is CASSSPAGGVDTQYF.

Comment on this clone: At one end the junction does not follow the germline gene, possibly because of a read error. V is TRBV4-2 and J is TRBJ2-2; D perhaps matches TRBD1 (6 bases). The germline gives CDR1 LGHNA, CDR2 YNFKEQ. The CDR3 has 18 amino acids. In DNA, the CDR3 is TGTGCCAGCACCCAAAGGACCGGACAGACCACGAACACCGGGGAGCTGTTTTTT. It yields the protein CASTQRTGQTTNTGELFF.

This clone turned up a few times. The chain recombines TRBV2 with TRBJ1-2; no reliable D call. The ends were cut back, 2 bases at V and 5 bases at J, with 3 bases in the middle. Germline V gives CDR1 SNHLY, CDR2 FYNNEI. CDR3 size: 11 residues. The CDR3 DNA reads as TGTGCCAGCAGTGAACAGTATGGCTACACCTTC. It is translated as CASSEQYGYTF.

This clone showed up just a few times. The DNA of the CDR3 is TGCAGCGTTGAAGCTGGGCGGACTACGGGGTGGGATGAGCAGTTCTTC. Its translation is CSVEAGRTTGWDEQFF. The chain carries TRBV29-1 and TRBJ2-1; tentative D call: TRBD2 (6 bases). Trimming cost V 1 base and J 8 bases, with 21 bases left between them. The CDR3 has 16 amino acids. Germline V gene sequence: CDR1 SQVTM, CDR2 ANQGSEA.

This clone came up a few times. The V and J genes are TRBV6-5 and TRBJ2-3, with 12 bases lining up with TRBD2. V trimming: 0 bases; J trimming: 6 bases; junction bases outside the gene matches: 1. Germline loops: CDR1 MNHEY, CDR2 SVGAGI. This CDR3 has 15 amino acids. This CDR3 reads CASSYSGLAGDTQYF. Written as DNA, the CDR3 is TGTGCCAGCAGTTACTCAGGACTAGCGGGGGATACGCAGTATTTT.

This clone came up a few times. The chain employs TRBV12-5 and TRBJ2-7; the D is unclear. The CDR3 consists of 14 residues. The V end was cut by 6 bases, the J end by 0 bases, with 12 bases between. The germline V gene has CDR1 LGHNT and CDR2 FRNRAP. CDR3 DNA sequence: TGTGCTAGTGGCAACGAACGGAGCTCCTACGAGCAGTACTTC. It codes for CASGNERSSYEQYF.

The chain employs TRBV12-5 and TRBJ2-5; TRBD2 aligns across 7 bases. Germline V gene lookup returns CDR1 LGHNT and CDR2 FRNRAP. This CDR3 is built from 15 residues. J was trimmed by 2 bases and V by 1 base; bases with no gene match: 4. In DNA form, the CDR3 reads TGTGCTAGTGGTTTGGGAAGCGGGACTCAAGAGACCCAGTACTTC. Translating gives CASGLGSGTQETQYF.

V usage is TRBV9 and J usage is TRBJ2-3; no reliable D call. The CDR3 length is 11 residues. The V gene lost 3 bases and the J gene lost 5 bases, with 4 bases spanning the gap. Germline CDR1 reads SGDLS; CDR2 reads YYNGEE. CDR3 sequence (DNA): TGTGCCAGCAGCGCCCGAGATACGCAGTATTTT. This encodes CASSARDTQYF. Together with reference TRBV9 and TRBJ2-3, the CDR3 gives the full variable domain: DSGVTQTPKHLITATGQRVTLRCSPRSGDLSVYWYQQSLDQGLQFLIQYYNGEERAKGNILERFSAQQFPDLHSELNLSSLELGDSALYFCASSARDTQYFGPGTRLTVL.

The V call is TRBV2, the J call TRBJ2-6, with D hard to call. Trimming shortened V by 0 bases and J by 4 bases, and 4 bases separated the two germline ends. This CDR3 comprises 14 residues. Germline V gene lookup returns CDR1 SNHLY and CDR2 FYNNEI. The CDR3 is CASSEARGANVLTF. CDR3 nucleotides: TGTGCCAGCAGTGAAGCGCGGGGGGCCAACGTCCTGACTTTC. Full variable domain (rest looked up from reference TRBV2 and TRBJ2-6): EPEVTQTPSHQVTQMGQEVILRCVPISNHLYFYWYRQILGQKVEFLVSFYNNEISEKSEIFDDQFSVERPDGSNFTLKIRSTKLEDSAMYFCASSEARGANVLTFGAGSRLTVL.

This clone was detected only once. This sequence joins TRBV12-5 and TRBJ2-3; TRBD1 might be the D (5 bases). Germline lookup yields CDR1 LGHNT and CDR2 FRNRAP. The CDR3 totals 14 residues. Trimming cost V 3 bases and J 4 bases, with 11 bases left between them. CDR3 protein: CASGLTRAADTQYF. The CDR3 DNA reads as TGTGCTAGTGGTTTAACCAGGGCAGCAGATACGCAGTATTTT.

The rearrangement links TRBV15 to TRBJ1-4; the match to TRBD1 covers 9 bases. Trimming removed 8 bases from V and 5 bases from J; junction bases left unmatched: 9. Germline V gene data show CDR1 as LNHNV and CDR2 as YYDKDF (reference sequence). The CDR3 is 15 amino acids. DNA for the CDR3: TGTGCCACCGGATCCGGGGGGACAGGGAATGAAAAACTGTTTTTT. This codes for CATGSGGTGNEKLFF.

V and J are TRBV30 and TRBJ1-1; 7 bases fit TRBD1. Germline CDR1 reads GTSNPN; CDR2 reads SVGIG (reference sequence). V was clipped by 1 base and J by 0 bases; unmatched bases: 8. The CDR3 is made up of 16 amino acids. The CDR3 DNA reads TGTGCCTGGAGTGAGCCGACAGGGTCAATGAACACTGAAGCTTTCTTT. Translation: CAWSEPTGSMNTEAFF.

In the case of this clone: The sample contains more than one DNA sequence encoding this CDR3. The chain uses TRBV5-1 and TRBJ1-4; TRBD1 is a possible D gene (5 bases). Looked up from germline, CDR1 is SGHRS and CDR2 is YFSETQ. V gave up 0 bases and J gave up 6 bases, with 9 bases separating them. The CDR3 is 14 amino acids. The CDR3 region has the DNA TGCGCCAGCAGCTTGGGTCAGGGCGATGAAAAACTGTTTTTT. This translates into CASSLGQGDEKLFF.